This T cell receptor (beta chain) was recorded in a study of shared clonotypes between healthy human individuals. Study-level results: It was anticipated that sequencing depth would influence how many clonotypes donors shared.

Over several immunoSEQ plates, each subset's genomic DNA was distributed in even portions. Profiling relied on immunoSEQ multiplex PCR, and the TCRdb table lists in-frame clones only, not all of them. Of 2 million to 3 million clones in the sample, 80% to 95% were seen once. Looked up from germline, CDR1 is MNHEY and CDR2 is SVGAGI. The CDR3 consists of 14 residues. V was shortened by 0 bases and J by 7 bases, with 10 bases between the two germline ends. With regard to this clone: The antigen is undetermined.

Everyone who donated was a Caucasian adult who lived in Nashville, Tennessee. The sequencing sample was made of naive CD4+ T cells from PBMCs. Specified subset: CD45RA+ positively selected. The V gene is TRBV6-5, the J gene TRBJ1-5; D ambiguous. The receptor comes from a man between 18 and 35 years old in good health. Some clones in this sample may be carry-over from other donors' samples. CDR3 DNA sequence: TGTGCCAGCAGTTACTCCCGGGAGAAGCAGCCCCAGCATTTT. Residues: CASSYSREKQPQHF.